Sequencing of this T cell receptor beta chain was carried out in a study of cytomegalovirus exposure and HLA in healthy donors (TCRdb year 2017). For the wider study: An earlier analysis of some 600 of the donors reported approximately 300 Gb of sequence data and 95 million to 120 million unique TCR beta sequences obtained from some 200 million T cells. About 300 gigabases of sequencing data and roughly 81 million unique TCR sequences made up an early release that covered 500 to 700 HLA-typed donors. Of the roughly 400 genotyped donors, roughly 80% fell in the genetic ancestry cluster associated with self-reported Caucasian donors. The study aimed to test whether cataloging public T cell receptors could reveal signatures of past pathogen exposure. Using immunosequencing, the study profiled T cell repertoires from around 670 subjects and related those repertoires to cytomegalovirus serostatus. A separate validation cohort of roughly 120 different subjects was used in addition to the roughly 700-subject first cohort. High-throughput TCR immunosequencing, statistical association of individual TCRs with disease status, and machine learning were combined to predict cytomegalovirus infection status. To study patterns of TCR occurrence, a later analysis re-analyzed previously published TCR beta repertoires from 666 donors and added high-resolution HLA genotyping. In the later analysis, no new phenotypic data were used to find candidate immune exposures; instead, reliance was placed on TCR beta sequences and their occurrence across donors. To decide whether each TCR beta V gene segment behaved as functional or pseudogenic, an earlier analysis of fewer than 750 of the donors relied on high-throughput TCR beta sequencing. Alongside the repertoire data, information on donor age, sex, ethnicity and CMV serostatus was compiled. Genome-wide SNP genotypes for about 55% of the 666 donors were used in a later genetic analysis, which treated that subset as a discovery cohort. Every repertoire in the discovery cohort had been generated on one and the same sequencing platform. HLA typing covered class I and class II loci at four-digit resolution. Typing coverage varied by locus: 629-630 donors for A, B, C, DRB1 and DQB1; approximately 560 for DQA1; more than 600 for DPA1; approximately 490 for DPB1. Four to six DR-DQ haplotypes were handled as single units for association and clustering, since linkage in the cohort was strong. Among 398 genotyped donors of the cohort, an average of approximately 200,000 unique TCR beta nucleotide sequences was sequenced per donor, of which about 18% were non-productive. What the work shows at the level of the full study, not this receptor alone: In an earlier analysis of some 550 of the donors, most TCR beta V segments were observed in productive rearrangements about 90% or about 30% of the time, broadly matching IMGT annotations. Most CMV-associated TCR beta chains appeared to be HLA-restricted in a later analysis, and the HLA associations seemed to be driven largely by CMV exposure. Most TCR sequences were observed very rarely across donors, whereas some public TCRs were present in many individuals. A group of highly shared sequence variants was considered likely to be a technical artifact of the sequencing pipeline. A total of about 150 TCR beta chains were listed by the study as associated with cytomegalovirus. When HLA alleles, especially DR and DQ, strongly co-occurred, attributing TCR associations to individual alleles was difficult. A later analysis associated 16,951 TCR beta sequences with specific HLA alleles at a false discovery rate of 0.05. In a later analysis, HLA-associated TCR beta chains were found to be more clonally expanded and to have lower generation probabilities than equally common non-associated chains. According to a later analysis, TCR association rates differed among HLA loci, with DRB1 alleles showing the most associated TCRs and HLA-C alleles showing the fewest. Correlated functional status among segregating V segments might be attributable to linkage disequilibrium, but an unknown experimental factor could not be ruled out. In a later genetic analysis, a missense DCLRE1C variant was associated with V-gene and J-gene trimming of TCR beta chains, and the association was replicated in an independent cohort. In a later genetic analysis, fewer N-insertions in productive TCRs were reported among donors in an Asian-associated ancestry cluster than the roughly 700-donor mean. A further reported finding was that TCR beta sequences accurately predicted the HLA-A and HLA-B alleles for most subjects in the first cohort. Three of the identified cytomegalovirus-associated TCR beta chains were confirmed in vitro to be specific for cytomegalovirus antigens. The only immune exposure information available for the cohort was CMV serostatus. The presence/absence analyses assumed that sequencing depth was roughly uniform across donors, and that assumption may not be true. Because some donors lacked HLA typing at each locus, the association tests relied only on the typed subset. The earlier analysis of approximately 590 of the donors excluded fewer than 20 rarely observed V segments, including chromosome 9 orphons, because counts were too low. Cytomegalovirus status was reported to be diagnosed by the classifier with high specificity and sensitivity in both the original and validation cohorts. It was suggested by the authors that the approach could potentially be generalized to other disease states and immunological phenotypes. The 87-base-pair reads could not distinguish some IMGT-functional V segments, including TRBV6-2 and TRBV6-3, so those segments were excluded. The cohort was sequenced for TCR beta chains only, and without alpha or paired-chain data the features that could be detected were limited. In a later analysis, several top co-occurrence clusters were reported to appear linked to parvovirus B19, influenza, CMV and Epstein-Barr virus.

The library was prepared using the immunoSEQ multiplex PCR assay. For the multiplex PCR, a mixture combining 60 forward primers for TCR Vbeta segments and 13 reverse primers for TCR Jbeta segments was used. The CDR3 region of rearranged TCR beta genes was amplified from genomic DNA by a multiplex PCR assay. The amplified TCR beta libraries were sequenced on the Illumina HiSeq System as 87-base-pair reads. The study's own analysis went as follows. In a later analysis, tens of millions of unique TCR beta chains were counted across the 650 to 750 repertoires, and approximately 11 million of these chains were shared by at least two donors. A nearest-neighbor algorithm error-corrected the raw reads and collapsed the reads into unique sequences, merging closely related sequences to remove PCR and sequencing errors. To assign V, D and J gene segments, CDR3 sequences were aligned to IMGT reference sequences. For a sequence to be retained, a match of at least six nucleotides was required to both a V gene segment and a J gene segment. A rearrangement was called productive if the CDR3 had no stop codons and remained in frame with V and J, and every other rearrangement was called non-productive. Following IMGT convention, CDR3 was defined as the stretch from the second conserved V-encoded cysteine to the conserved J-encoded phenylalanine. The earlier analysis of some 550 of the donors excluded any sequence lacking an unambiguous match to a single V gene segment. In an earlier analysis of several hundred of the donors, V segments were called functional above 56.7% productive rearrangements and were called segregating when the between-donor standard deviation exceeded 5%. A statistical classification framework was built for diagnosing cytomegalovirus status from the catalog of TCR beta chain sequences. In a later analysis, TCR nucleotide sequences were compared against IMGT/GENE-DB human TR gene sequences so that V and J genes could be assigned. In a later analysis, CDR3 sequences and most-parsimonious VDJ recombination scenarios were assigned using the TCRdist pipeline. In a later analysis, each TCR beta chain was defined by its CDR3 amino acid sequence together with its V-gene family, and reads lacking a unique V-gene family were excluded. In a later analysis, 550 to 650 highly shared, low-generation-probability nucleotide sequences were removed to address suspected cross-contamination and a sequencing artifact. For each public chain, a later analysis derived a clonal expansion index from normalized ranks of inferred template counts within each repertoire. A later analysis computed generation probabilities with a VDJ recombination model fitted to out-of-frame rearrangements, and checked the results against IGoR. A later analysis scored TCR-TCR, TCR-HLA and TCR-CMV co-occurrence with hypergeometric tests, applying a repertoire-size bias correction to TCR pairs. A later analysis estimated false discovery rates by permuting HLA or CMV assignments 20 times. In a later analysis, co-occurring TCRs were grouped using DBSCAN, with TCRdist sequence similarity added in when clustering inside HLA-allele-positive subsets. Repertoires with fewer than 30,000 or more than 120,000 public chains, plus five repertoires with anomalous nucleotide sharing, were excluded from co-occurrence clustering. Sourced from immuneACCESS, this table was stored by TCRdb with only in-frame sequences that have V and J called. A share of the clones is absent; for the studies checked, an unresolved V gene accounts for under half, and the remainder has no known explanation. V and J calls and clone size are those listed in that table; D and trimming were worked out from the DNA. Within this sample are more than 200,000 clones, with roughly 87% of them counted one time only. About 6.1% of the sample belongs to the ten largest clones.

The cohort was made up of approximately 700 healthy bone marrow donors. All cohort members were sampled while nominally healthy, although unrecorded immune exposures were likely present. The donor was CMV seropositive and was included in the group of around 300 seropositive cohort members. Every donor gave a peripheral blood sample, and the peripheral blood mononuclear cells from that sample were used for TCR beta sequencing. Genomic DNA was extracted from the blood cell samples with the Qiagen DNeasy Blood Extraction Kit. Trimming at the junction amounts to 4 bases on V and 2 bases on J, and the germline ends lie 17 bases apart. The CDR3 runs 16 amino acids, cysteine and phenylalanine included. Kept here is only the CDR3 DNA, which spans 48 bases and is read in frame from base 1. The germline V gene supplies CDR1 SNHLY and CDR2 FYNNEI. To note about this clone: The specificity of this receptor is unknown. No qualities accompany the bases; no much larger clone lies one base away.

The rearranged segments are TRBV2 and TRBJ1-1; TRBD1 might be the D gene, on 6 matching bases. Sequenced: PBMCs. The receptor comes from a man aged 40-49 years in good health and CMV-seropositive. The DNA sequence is TGTGCCAGCAGTGCGGTAGGGGGGGCCACCAACACTGAAGCTTTCTTT. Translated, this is CASSAVGGATNTEAFF.